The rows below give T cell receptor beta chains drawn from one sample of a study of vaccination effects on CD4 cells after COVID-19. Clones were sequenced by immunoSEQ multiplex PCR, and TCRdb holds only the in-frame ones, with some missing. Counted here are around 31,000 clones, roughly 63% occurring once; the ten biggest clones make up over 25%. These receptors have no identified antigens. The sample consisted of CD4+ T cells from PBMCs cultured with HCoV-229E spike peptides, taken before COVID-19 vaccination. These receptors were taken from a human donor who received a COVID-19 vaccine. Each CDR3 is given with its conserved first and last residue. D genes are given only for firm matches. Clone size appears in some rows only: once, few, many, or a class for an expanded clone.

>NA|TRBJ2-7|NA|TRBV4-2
TGTGCCAGCAGCCAAGATGTTGGGGGGTTCTCCTACGAGCAGTACTTC
CASSQDVGGFSYEQYF
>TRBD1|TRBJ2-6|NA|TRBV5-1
TGCGCCAGCAGTTTTCTACCGGGACAGGGGGCTCATGGGGCCAACGTCCTGACTTTC
CASSFLPGQGAHGANVLTF
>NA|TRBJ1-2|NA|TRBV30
TGTGCCTGGAGACTATCTAGAGCAGTGGGTGGCTACACCTTC
CAWRLSRAVGGYTF
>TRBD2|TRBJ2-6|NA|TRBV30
TGTGCCTACGGGACTAGCGGGGTTAGCTCTGGGGCCAACGTCCTGACTTTC
CAYGTSGVSSGANVLTF
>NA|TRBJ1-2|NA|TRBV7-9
TGTGCCAGCAGCTTAGTCCCTGGCTATGGCTACACCTTC
CASSLVPGYGYTF
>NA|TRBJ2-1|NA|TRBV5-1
TGCGCCAGCAGCTCCGACAATGAGCAGTTCTTC
CASSSDNEQFF
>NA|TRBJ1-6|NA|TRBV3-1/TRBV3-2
TGTGCCAGCAGCCAAGTGGCAGGTAATTCACCCCTCCACTTT
CASSQVAGNSPLHF
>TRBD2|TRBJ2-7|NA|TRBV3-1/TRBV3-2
TGTGCCAGCAGCCATCCGGGACTAGCGACCTACGAGCAGTACTTC
CASSHPGLATYEQYF
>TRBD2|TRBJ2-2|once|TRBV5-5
TGTGCCAGCAGCATTAGCGGGACAAACACCGGGGAGCTGTTTTTT
CASSISGTNTGELFF
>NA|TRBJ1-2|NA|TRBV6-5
TGTGCCAGCAGTTACTCGGGGGGGTCTGGAATCTATGGCTACACCTTC
CASSYSGGSGIYGYTF
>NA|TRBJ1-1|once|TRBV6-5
TGTGCCAGCAGTTACTCAAGGGGGTCCACTGAAGCTTTCTTT
CASSYSRGSTEAFF
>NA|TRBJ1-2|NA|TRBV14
TGTGCCAGCAGCCAAGCTTACACAGGCTCGGGGGGCTACACCTTC
CASSQAYTGSGGYTF
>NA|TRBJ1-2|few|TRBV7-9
TGTGCCAGCAGCTTAACGTGGGGGCCCCGCGGCTACACCTTC
CASSLTWGPRGYTF
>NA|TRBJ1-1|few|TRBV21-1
TGTGCCAGCAGCAAAGTGGGGGAGACTGAAGCTTTCTTT
CASSKVGETEAFF
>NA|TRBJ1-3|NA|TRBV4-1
TGCGCCAGCAGCCAAATAACCGGGACCGTGCCATCCTCTGGAAACACCATATATTTT
CASSQITGTVPSSGNTIYF
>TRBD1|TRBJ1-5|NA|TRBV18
TGTGCCAGCTCAGCAATACAGGGGAATTATAATGTTAAAGGCAATCAGCCCCAGCATTTT
CASSAIQGNYNVKGNQPQHF
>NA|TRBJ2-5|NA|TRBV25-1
TGTGCCAGCTCCCTCGGACATCAAGAGACCCAGTACTTC
CASSLGHQETQYF
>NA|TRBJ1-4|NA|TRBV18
TGTGCCAGCTCGCTTTACGAGGGGGTAGTGGAAAAACTGTTTTTT
CASSLYEGVVEKLFF
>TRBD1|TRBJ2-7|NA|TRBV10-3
TGTGCCATCAGTACGACCGGGACAGGGTCAACCTACGAGCAGTACTTC
CAISTTGTGSTYEQYF
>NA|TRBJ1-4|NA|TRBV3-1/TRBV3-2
TGTGCTTCGGGGGGGACTAATGAAAAACTGTTTTTT
CASGGTNEKLFF
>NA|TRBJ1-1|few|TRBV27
TGTGCCAGCAGCTCCCCAGGCGTCGCCACTGAAGCTTTCTTT
CASSSPGVATEAFF
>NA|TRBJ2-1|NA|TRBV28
TGTGCCAGCAGTTCCCCCCTGGCGGGGGCTTACAATGAGCAGTTCTTC
CASSSPLAGAYNEQFF
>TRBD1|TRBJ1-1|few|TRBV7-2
TGTGCCAGCAGCAGCCGACAGGGGGGCACTGAAGCTTTCTTT
CASSSRQGGTEAFF
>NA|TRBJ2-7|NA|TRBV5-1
TGCGCCAGCAGCTTGGGACAGAGCTTCTACGAGCAGTACTTC
CASSLGQSFYEQYF
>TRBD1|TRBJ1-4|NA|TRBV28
TGTGCCAGCAGTTTATCGGACAGGCTTACAACTAATGAAAAACTGTTTTTT
CASSLSDRLTTNEKLFF
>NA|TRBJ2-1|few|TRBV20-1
TGCAGTGCTTCCAGGGGAGGGGAGCAGTTCTTC
CSASRGGEQFF
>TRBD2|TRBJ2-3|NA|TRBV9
TGTGCCAGCAGCGTAGGGGGTCTAGCGGTCGCAGATACGCAGTATTTT
CASSVGGLAVADTQYF
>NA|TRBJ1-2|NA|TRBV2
TGTGCCAGCCTAAAAGACCCGCAGGGCTATGGCTACACCTTC
CASLKDPQGYGYTF
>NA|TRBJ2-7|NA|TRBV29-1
TGCAGCGTATCTAGACTAGACGCGGGGGAGCAGTACTTC
CSVSRLDAGEQYF
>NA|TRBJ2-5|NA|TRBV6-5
TGTGCCAGCAGTTACGGCGGGCGAGAGACCCAGTACTTC
CASSYGGRETQYF
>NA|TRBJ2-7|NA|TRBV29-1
TGCAGCGTTGGTTCCCGGGACGCCCTTGGGCCCTACGAGCAGTACTTC
CSVGSRDALGPYEQYF
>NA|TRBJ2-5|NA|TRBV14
TGTGCCAGCAGCCAAGGGAACCAAGAGACCCAGTACTTC
CASSQGNQETQYF